The 12 T cell receptor beta chains reported below all come from one sample, sequenced in a study of a mutant IDH1 vaccine in newly diagnosed glioma. Their target antigens are unknown. Here immunoSEQ multiplex PCR was the method, and the copy in TCRdb shows in-frame clones only, minus some. The sample records tens of thousands of clones, 70% to 90% being singletons. Time point reported: week 35, safety follow-up. In every dose of vaccine, 300 ug of mutant IDH1 20-mer peptide was given alongside topical imiquimod. The sequenced sample was PBMCs, obtained from a glioma patient whose treatment included an IDH1 peptide vaccine. The receptors here all came from a woman in her 40s with glioma.

This clone has more than one count but fewer than ten. The rearrangement joins TRBV6-1 to TRBJ2-7; tentative D call: TRBD2 (5 bases). The CDR3 has 11 residues. The germline CDR1 and CDR2 sequences are MNHNS and SASEGT. V gave up 8 bases and J gave up 3 bases, with 8 bases separating them. CDR3 amino acids: CASETIYEQYF. The DNA for the CDR3 is TGTGCCAGCGAGACTATCTACGAGCAGTACTTC.

This rearrangement joins TRBV5-1 to TRBJ2-1, with D unresolved. CDR3 size: 13 residues. V lost 2 bases to trimming and J lost 4 bases, with 7 bases between them. Per the germline V gene, CDR1 is SGHRS and CDR2 is YFSETQ. CDR3 sequence reads: CASSFDGYNEQFF. The CDR3 DNA reads TGCGCCAGCAGCTTTGACGGATACAATGAGCAGTTCTTC.

The rearrangement links TRBV30 to TRBJ2-4; 8 nucleotides match TRBD1. The CDR3 totals 12 residues. Trimming at V came to 7 bases and at J to 6 bases, leaving 5 bases not matched to a gene. CDR1 GTSNPN and CDR2 SVGIG come from the germline V gene (reference sequence). The CDR3 bases are TGTGCCTCAGGACAGGGAGGAAACATTCAGTACTTC. As protein: CASGQGGNIQYF.

The gene calls are TRBV5-1 and TRBJ1-5; D is perhaps TRBD1 (5 bases). The V gene's germline CDR1 is SGHRS and CDR2 YFSETQ. The germline V and J ends were trimmed by 7 bases and 3 bases, with 14 bases remaining between them. This CDR3 comprises 14 residues. The CDR3 bases are TGCGCCAGCCTTTCCCGACAGAACAATCAGCCCCAGCATTTT. Protein: CASLSRQNNQPQHF. The complete variable domain, with remaining parts taken from reference TRBV5-1 and TRBJ1-5, reads KAGVTQTPRYLIKTRGQQVTLSCSPISGHRSVSWYQQTPGQGLQFLFEYFSETQRNKGNFPGRFSGRQFSNSRSEMNVSTLELGDSALYLCASLSRQNNQPQHFGDGTRLSIL.

This clone was picked up a small number of times. This rearrangement joins TRBV29-1 to TRBJ1-1, with 9 bases lining up with TRBD1. This CDR3 has 12 residues. Germline V lookup: CDR1 SQVTM, CDR2 ANQGSEA. V was clipped by 8 bases and J by 7 bases; unmatched bases: 8. CDR3 region: CSLRTGENEAFF. The CDR3 bases are TGCAGCCTAAGGACAGGGGAGAATGAAGCTTTCTTT.

The gene calls are TRBV5-4 and TRBJ2-7, with 9 bases aligning to TRBD2. V lost 4 bases to trimming and J lost 1 base; unmatched junction nucleotides: 9. Germline CDR1 SGHNT, CDR2 YYREEE (reference sequence). CDR3 length equals 16 residues. CDR3 sequence: CASSRRGAGGSYEQYF. Here the CDR3 DNA reads TGTGCCAGCAGCCGGCGGGGGGCGGGAGGGTCCTACGAGCAGTACTTC.

The genes are TRBV6-5 and TRBJ2-3; TRBD2 might be the D (5 bases). This CDR3 region has 15 residues. Germline assignment: CDR1 MNHEY and CDR2 SVGAGI. V was trimmed by 4 bases and J by 3 bases, leaving 14 bases between them. This chain's CDR3 is CASSSPYRGTDTQYF. In DNA form, the CDR3 reads TGTGCCAGCAGTTCCCCCTATCGGGGAACAGATACGCAGTATTTT.

The V gene is TRBV19, the J gene TRBJ1-4; D perhaps matches TRBD1 (5 bases). Trimming took off 5 bases at V and 4 bases at J, with 14 bases between the two ends. Germline-derived CDR1 and CDR2 are LNHDA and SQIVND (reference sequence). CDR3 length: 15 amino acids. CDR3 coding DNA: TGTGCCAGTAGTCCCTCCGGGGCGAGTAATGAAAAACTGTTTTTT. Translating it yields CASSPSGASNEKLFF.

The count of this clone is one. This chain links TRBV19 with TRBJ2-2; D remains unclear. The V end was cut by 5 bases, the J end by 8 bases, with 9 bases between. The CDR3 consists of 12 residues. Germline assignment: CDR1 LNHDA and CDR2 SQIVND (reference sequence). The CDR3 DNA follows: TGTGCCAGTAGTTACGGTCGGGGGGAGCTGTTTTTT. Its translation is CASSYGRGELFF.

This clone was recorded only once. The chain combines TRBV13 with TRBJ1-6, with TRBD1 matching over 8 bases. The ends lost 10 bases at V and 9 bases at J; junction bases unmatched: 20. From germline, CDR1 is PRHDT and CDR2 FYEKMQ (reference sequence). The CDR3 runs 17 residues. The CDR3 sequence: CATEEQGATDSGSPLHF. Written as DNA, the CDR3 is TGTGCCACCGAGGAGCAGGGGGCCACGGATAGCGGTTCACCCCTCCACTTT.

This chain joins TRBV4-1 and TRBJ1-1; 9 bases fit TRBD1. The CDR3 is made up of 15 amino acids. V was clipped by 3 bases and J by 8 bases; unmatched bases: 10. From germline, CDR1 is MGHRA and CDR2 YSYEKL. The CDR3 nucleotides are TGCGCCAGCAGCCAGCTCGGGACAGGGAGATTCGAAGCTTTCTTT. Its protein is CASSQLGTGRFEAFF.

A few counts support this clone. The chain has TRBV5-5 and TRBJ1-5; D is possibly TRBD1 (6 bases). The V and J ends lost 4 bases and 3 bases respectively, with 14 bases between them. Germline loops: CDR1 SGHKS, CDR2 YYEKEE (reference sequence). The CDR3 sequence is 15 residues long. CDR3 bases: TGTGCCAGCAGCACTGGCTGGACAGACAATCAGCCCCAGCATTTT. Protein sequence: CASSTGWTDNQPQHF.